Here is one T cell receptor (beta chain) with its context. The data belong to a study of blood T cell repertoires in COVID-19. On the study more broadly: Italy, Spain and the United States were the sources of the convalescent and acute COVID-19 samples. PBMCs, B-cell-depleted T cells, or T cells provided the cDNA or gDNA that made up the material.

CDR3 length: 14 residues. Germline CDR1 MNHEY, CDR2 SMNVEV (reference sequence). The V segment lost 5 bases and the J segment 8 bases; nucleotides outside the gene matches: 8. Original data processing: Counts of nucleated cells, estimated from reference gene primer amplification, were obtained. The assay was immunoSEQ multiplex PCR, and TCRdb's table has in-frame clones only and misses some. The V and J calls and the clone size are those of that table, but D and trimming were determined from the DNA. This table has around 220,000 clones, around nine tenths appearing once. V and J are TRBV27 and TRBJ2-1; TRBD2 matches 8 bases. The origin of this receptor is a woman aged 40 to 49 who had recovered from COVID-19. The sequenced material came from peripheral blood. This chain's CDR3 is CASSPGASGHEQFF. The CDR3 bases are TGTGCCAGCAGTCCAGGGGCTAGCGGGCATGAGCAGTTCTTC.